This is a list of T cell receptor beta chains from one sample in a study of cytomegalovirus exposure and HLA in healthy donors. The table came from immunoSEQ multiplex PCR; TCRdb's copy has only in-frame clones and leaves some out. In the table there are about 120,000 clones, roughly 78% of which are singletons. Source material: PBMCs. These receptors originate from a man under 40 in good health and CMV-seropositive. Both conserved end residues are part of each CDR3. D genes are given only for firm matches. Clone size is not always given. Where it is, it says once, few, many or a class for expanded clones.

d_call	j_call	clone_size	v_call	cdr3_aa	cdr3_nt
TRBD2	TRBJ2-1	few	TRBV6-6	CASTAGEINEQFF	TGTGCCAGCACAGCGGGGGAAATCAATGAGCAGTTCTTC
TRBD1	TRBJ2-7	-	TRBV5-6	CASSLAQGEMGEQYF	TGTGCCAGCAGCTTGGCACAGGGGGAAATGGGCGAGCAGTACTTC
-	TRBJ2-5	-	TRBV27	CASSYRGAREAQYF	TGTGCCAGCAGTTATCGGGGGGCCAGGGAGGCCCAGTACTTC
-	TRBJ2-7	-	TRBV4-1	CASSRQEDYEQYF	TGCGCCAGCAGTCGACAGGAGGATTACGAGCAGTACTTC
-	TRBJ1-5	-	TRBV28	CASTLSGQPQHF	TGTGCCAGCACCCTTTCAGGTCAGCCCCAGCATTTT
TRBD1	TRBJ2-1	-	TRBV15	CATSQGTGSVNEQFF	TGTGCCACCAGCCAAGGGACAGGGTCGGTAAATGAGCAGTTCTTC
-	TRBJ1-5	few	TRBV6-5	CASSPTPGSNQPQHF	TGTGCCAGCAGCCCGACTCCGGGTAGCAATCAGCCCCAGCATTTT
-	TRBJ1-5	few	TRBV10-3	CATQTAGQPQHF	TGTGCCACCCAGACGGCGGGTCAGCCCCAGCATTTT
-	TRBJ1-2	-	TRBV5-5	CASSLDAAGPYYGYTF	TGTGCCAGCAGCTTGGATGCAGCAGGCCCCTACTATGGCTACACCTTC
TRBD2	TRBJ2-1	-	TRBV5-1	CASSFPSGGASYNEQFF	TGCGCCAGCAGCTTCCCTAGCGGGGGGGCCTCCTACAATGAGCAGTTCTTC
TRBD1	TRBJ1-5	-	TRBV30	CAWSPDREQPQHF	TGTGCCTGGAGCCCGGACAGGGAACAGCCCCAGCATTTT